These 17 T cell receptor beta chains were sequenced from one sample in a study of control samples from healthy donors and cancer patients. Repertoires were generated with immunoSEQ multiplex PCR, while TCRdb's copy carries only in-frame clones and drops some. The repertoire holds more than 50,000 clones, with roughly 85% as singletons. Sequenced sample: blood. Receptors originate from a man aged 40-50 years in good health.

The chain joins TRBV18 to TRBJ2-7; D ambiguous. CDR3 length: 14 residues. The V end was cut by 3 bases, the J end by 4 bases, with 13 bases between. Germline CDR1 is KGHSH and CDR2 is LQKENI. The CDR3 DNA reads TGTGCCAGCTCACCGACTCTTGGGTCATACGAGCAGTACTTC. Amino acid sequence: CASSPTLGSYEQYF.

The V call is TRBV10-3, the J call TRBJ1-2, with 10 bases identical to TRBD1. Germline CDR1 reads ENHRY; CDR2 reads SYGVKD. The CDR3 consists of 17 residues. V lost 0 bases and J lost 5; bases outside the gene matches: 9. This CDR3 is CAISESTGTGVSYGYTF. The DNA of the CDR3 is TGTGCCATCAGTGAGTCTACCGGGACAGGGGTTTCTTATGGCTACACCTTC.

The chain employs TRBV5-3 and TRBJ1-1; D unclear. TRBV5-3 is recorded as an ORF, its role being uncertain. Trimming took off 3 bases at V and 6 bases at J, with 12 bases between the two ends. This CDR3 region has 13 residues. CDR3 nucleotide sequence: TGTGCCAGAAGCTGGCGATCCAACGCTGAAGCTTTCTTT. Its protein is CARSWRSNAEAFF.

In nucleotides, the CDR3 is TGTGCCAGTAACACCAACCGGGGCTATGGCTACACCTTC. This translates into CASNTNRGYGYTF. The chain carries TRBV5-5 and TRBJ1-2; D is ambiguous. Per germline, CDR1 SGHKS and CDR2 YYEKEE (reference sequence). The length of the CDR3 is 13 residues. The V end lost 8 bases, the J end lost 4 bases, and 15 bases lay between the germline ends.

J is TRBJ2-7 and V is TRBV5-1, with D uncertain. Trimming removed 0 bases at V and 2 bases at J, with 9 bases between. This CDR3 contains 14 residues. Germline V CDR1 and CDR2: SGHRS, YFSETQ. For the CDR3, the DNA is TGCGCCAGCAGCTTGGAAAGTCGCGCCTACGAGCAGTACTTC. This encodes CASSLESRAYEQYF.

The table lists this clone with a count of one. This rearrangement joins TRBV28 to TRBJ2-5; 10 nucleotides match TRBD2. V was pared by 1 base and J by 6 bases, with 8 bases of the junction left unmatched. This CDR3 spans 16 amino acids. Germline-derived CDR1 and CDR2 are MDHEN and SYDVKM. In DNA form, the CDR3 reads TGTGCCAGCAGTTTATCCCTAGCGGGAGTTACGAAGACCCAGTACTTC. This codes for CASSLSLAGVTKTQYF.

This chain links TRBV6-6 with TRBJ1-1; D is perhaps TRBD1 (5 bases). This CDR3 contains 15 residues. CDR1 MNHNY and CDR2 SVGAGI come from the germline V gene (reference sequence). The ends were cut back, 6 bases at V and 4 bases at J, with 18 bases in the middle. The CDR3 DNA reads as TGTGCCAGCAGAGAGACACGGGGGGGAAGCACTGAAGCTTTCTTT. This sequence encodes CASRETRGGSTEAFF.

The chain uses TRBV7-2 and TRBJ2-7, with D possibly TRBD2 on 7 matching bases. This CDR3 has 15 amino acids. The germline V gene has CDR1 SGHTA and CDR2 FQGNSA. The V and J ends lost 4 bases and 1 base respectively, with 14 bases between them. The CDR3 DNA reads as TGTGCCAGCAGCTCAAGCGGGACACCATCCTACGAGCAGTACTTC. Translation: CASSSSGTPSYEQYF.

The chain employs TRBV28 and TRBJ1-5; the match to TRBD1 covers 8 bases. This CDR3 region has 15 residues. V shed 4 bases and J 4 bases; nucleotides not matched to a gene: 6. Looked up from germline, CDR1 is MDHEN and CDR2 is SYDVKM. Written as DNA, the CDR3 is TGTGCCAGCAGTTCCGGCGGACAGGGTAATCAGCCCCAGCATTTT. It translates to CASSSGGQGNQPQHF. Complete variable domain (other parts from reference TRBV28 and TRBJ1-5): DVKVTQSSRYLVKRTGEKVFLECVQDMDHENMFWYRQDPGLGLRLIYFSYDVKMKEKGDIPEGYSVSREKKERFSLILESASTNQTSMYLCASSSGGQGNQPQHFGDGTRLSIL.

The sample holds one count of this clone. This sequence joins TRBV7-2 and TRBJ2-1; TRBD1 matches at 7 bases. The V segment lost 7 bases and the J segment 6 bases; nucleotides outside the gene matches: 12. Germline V gives CDR1 SGHTA, CDR2 FQGNSA. The CDR3 is made up of 15 amino acids. CDR3: CASNRATGAGNEQFF. The CDR3 bases are TGTGCCAGCAACAGGGCAACAGGGGCTGGCAATGAGCAGTTCTTC.

In this sample, this clone turned up a few times. This chain connects TRBV11-1 to TRBJ2-3; D unclear. Trimming stripped 4 bases from V and 0 bases from J, with 14 bases between. Germline V gives CDR1 SGHAT, CDR2 FQDESV (reference sequence). CDR3 length equals 16 residues. CDR3: CASSSTLSVSTDTQYF. The CDR3 nucleotides are TGTGCCAGCAGCTCGACCTTGAGTGTTAGCACAGATACGCAGTATTTT.

The chain combines TRBV19 with TRBJ1-1; D might be TRBD1 (5 bases). Trimming stripped 3 bases from V and 0 bases from J, with 8 bases between. Germline V gene sequence: CDR1 LNHDA, CDR2 SQIVND (reference sequence). The CDR3 has 14 amino acids. CDR3 in amino acids: CASSIDRMNTEAFF. The CDR3 bases are TGTGCCAGTAGTATCGACAGAATGAACACTGAAGCTTTCTTT.

The chain is built from TRBV30 and TRBJ1-2; possibly TRBD1 for D (5 bases). Trimming took 3 bases from V and 9 from J, leaving 23 bases between them. Germline V gene data show CDR1 as GTSNPN and CDR2 as SVGIG (reference sequence). This CDR3 contains 15 residues. This chain's CDR3 is CAWRGWGQIPPRYTF. The CDR3, as DNA: TGTGCCTGGAGGGGTTGGGGCCAGATCCCCCCTCGCTACACCTTC.

On this clone itself: Just one base apart from a much larger clone, this may be a read error. CDR3 in DNA: TGTGCCAGCAGTTACTCGTTGGGCACTGAAGCTTTCTTT. Residues: CASSYSLGTEAFF. This chain connects TRBV6-5 to TRBJ1-1; D remains ambiguous. The CDR3 is made up of 13 amino acids. V was trimmed by 0 bases and J by 4 bases, leaving 6 bases between them. Germline V CDR1 and CDR2: MNHEY, SVGAGI.

V and J are TRBV29-1 and TRBJ1-2; D ambiguous. Germline lookup yields CDR1 SQVTM and CDR2 ANQGSEA. The CDR3 runs to 15 residues. V was shortened by 4 bases and J by 8 bases, with 23 bases between the two germline ends. CDR3 DNA sequence: TGCAGCGTTGTGCAGGCGTTAACCCAGACGGGGGGCTACACCTTC. Protein sequence: CSVVQALTQTGGYTF.

V is TRBV7-2 and J is TRBJ2-2, with TRBD1 as a possible D gene (5 bases). The germline CDR1 and CDR2 sequences are SGHTA and FQGNSA. Between the trimmed V and J ends, which lost 6 bases and 6 bases, there was a span of 11 bases. This CDR3 has 13 amino acids. The CDR3 nucleotides read TGTGCCAGCAGTTATCAGGGTTCCGGGGAGCTGTTTTTT. Translating it yields CASSYQGSGELFF.

A remark on this clone: The germline gene is not matched at one end of the junction; a read error may be the cause. The identical CDR3 is also encoded by other nucleotide sequences in the sample. This chain uses TRBV6-6 with TRBJ2-2, with D tentatively TRBD2 (5 bases). The CDR3 covers 16 residues. In germline, CDR1 is MNHNY, CDR2 SVGAGI (reference sequence). The CDR3 spells CASSYLQPANTGELFF. CDR3 nucleotide sequence: TGTGCCAGCAGTTACCTCCAGCCCGCCAACACCGGGGAGCTGTTTTTC.